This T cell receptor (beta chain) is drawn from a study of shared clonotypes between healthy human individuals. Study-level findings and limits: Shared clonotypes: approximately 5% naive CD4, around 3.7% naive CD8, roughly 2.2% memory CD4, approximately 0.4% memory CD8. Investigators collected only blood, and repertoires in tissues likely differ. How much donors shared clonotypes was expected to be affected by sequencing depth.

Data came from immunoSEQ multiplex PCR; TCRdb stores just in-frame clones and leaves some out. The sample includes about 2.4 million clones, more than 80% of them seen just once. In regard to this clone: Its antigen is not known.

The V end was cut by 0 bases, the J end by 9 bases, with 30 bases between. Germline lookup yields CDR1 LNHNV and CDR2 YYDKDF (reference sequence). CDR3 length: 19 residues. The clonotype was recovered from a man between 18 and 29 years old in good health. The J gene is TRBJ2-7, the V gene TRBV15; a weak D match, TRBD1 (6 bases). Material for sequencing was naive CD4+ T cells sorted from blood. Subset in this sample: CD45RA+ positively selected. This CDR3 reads CATSRDRPLFGTPEERQYF. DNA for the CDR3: TGTGCCACCAGCAGAGACAGACCCCTTTTCGGGACACCCGAGGAACGGCAGTACTTC.